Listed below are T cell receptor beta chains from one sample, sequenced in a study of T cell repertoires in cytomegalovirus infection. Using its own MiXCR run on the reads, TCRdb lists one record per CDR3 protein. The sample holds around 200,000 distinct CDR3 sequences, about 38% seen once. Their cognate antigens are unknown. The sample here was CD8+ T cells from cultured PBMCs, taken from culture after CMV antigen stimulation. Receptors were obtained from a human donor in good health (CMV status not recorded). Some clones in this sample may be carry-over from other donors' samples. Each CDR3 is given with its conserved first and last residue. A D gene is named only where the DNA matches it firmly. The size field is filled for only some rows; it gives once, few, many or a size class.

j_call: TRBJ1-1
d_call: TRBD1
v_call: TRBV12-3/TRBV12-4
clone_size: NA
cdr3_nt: TGTGCCAGCAGTTTAAATACAGGGGGAACTGAAGCTTTCTTT
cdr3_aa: CASSLNTGGTEAFF

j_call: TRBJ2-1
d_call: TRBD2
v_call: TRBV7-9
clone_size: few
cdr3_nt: TGTGCCAGCAGAAAAAAGCGGGGGTGGGAGTACAATGAGCAGTTCTTC
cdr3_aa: CASRKKRGWEYNEQFF

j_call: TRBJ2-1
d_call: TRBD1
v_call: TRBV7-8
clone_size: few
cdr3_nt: TGTGCCAGCAGCTCCGGGACAGCTATCTACAATGAGCAGTTCTTC
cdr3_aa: CASSSGTAIYNEQFF

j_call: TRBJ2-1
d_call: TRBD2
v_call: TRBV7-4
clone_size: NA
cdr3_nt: TGTGCCAGCAGCTCTACTAGCGGGAGTAGTGAGCAGTTCTTC
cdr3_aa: CASSSTSGSSEQFF

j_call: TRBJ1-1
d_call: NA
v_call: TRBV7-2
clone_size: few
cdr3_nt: TGTGCCAGCAGCTTAGATACAGAAGGCCAGAACACTGAAGCTTTCTTT
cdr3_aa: CASSLDTEGQNTEAFF

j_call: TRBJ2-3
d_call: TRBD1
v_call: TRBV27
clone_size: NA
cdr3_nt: TGTGCCAGCAGCAGCCGGGACAGGGGTACAGATACGCAGTATTTT
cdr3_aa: CASSSRDRGTDTQYF

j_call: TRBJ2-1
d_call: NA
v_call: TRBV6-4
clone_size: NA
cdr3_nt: TGTGCCAGCACCGTCCGGGGCTCCTACAATGAGCAGTTCTTC
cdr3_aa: CASTVRGSYNEQFF

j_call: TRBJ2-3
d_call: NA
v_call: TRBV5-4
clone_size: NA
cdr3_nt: TGTGCCAGCAGAGTCCGCGGGCTCGAGACAGATACGCAGTATTTT
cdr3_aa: CASRVRGLETDTQYF

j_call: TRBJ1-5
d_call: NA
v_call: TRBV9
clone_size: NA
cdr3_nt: TGTGCCAGCAGCTCGGGACCGAGCAATCAGCCCCAGCATTTT
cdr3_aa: CASSSGPSNQPQHF

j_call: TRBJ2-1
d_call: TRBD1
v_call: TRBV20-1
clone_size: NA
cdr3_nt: TGCAGTGCTCCCGACACCTTGACAGGGAGAAGCTCCTACAATGAGCAGTTCTTC
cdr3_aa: CSAPDTLTGRSSYNEQFF

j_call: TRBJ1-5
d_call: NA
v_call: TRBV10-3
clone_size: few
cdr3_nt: TGTGCCATCAGTGATCACAGGGTTAGCAATCAGCCCCAGCATTTT
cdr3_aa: CAISDHRVSNQPQHF

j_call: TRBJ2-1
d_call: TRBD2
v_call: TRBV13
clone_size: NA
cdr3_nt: TGTGCCAGCAGCTCCCTCACTAGCGGGGACAATGAGCAGTTCTTC
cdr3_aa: CASSSLTSGDNEQFF

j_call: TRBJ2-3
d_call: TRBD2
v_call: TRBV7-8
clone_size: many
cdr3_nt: TGTGCCAGCAGCTCTATAGCGGGAGGGAGTTCCGATACGCAGTATTTT
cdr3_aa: CASSSIAGGSSDTQYF

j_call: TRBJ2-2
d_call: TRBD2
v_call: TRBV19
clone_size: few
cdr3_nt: TGTGCCAGTAGTAAGATAGCGGGGGCTCCCACCGGGGAGCTGTTTTTT
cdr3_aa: CASSKIAGAPTGELFF

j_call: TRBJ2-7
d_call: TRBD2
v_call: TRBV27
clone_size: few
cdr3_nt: TGTGCCAGCCGCGGACTAGACGCCTACGAGCAGTACTTC
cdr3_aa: CASRGLDAYEQYF

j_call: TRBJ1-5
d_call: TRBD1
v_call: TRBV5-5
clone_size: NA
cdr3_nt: TGTGCCAGCAGCTTCCCGGGACAGCTGAACCGGTGGGATAGTAGATATAGCAATCAGCCCCAGCATTTT
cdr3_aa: CASSFPGQLNRWDSRYSNQPQHF

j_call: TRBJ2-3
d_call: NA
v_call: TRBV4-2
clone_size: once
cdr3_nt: TGTGCCAGCAGCCAAACCCTAGATACGCAGTATTTT
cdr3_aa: CASSQTLDTQYF

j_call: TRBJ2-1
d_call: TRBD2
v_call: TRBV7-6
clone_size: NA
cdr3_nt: TGTGCCAGCAGTCCCGGGACTAGCGGGGGTATTGAGCAGTTCTTC
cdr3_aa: CASSPGTSGGIEQFF

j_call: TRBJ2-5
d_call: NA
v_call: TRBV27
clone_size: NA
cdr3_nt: TGTGCCAGCAGTTCCCCTCGGGAGTCAGCCCAGTACTTC
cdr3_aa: CASSSPRESAQYF

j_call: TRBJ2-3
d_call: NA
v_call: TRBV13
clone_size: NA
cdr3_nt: TGTGCCAGCAGCGGCCGGGACTCACCCACAGATACGCAGTATTTT
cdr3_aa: CASSGRDSPTDTQYF

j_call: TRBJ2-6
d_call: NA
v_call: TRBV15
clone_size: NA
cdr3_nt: TGTGCCACCAGCAGAGGCTCGGGGGCCAACGTCCTGACTTTC
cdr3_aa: CATSRGSGANVLTF

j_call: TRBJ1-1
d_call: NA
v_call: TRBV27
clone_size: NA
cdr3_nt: TGTGCCAGCAGTTTGGACTTTAACACTGAAGCTTTCTTT
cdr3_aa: CASSLDFNTEAFF

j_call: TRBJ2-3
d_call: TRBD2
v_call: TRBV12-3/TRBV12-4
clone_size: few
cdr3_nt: TGTGCCAGCAGTCCTGGACTAGCGGGAGTAACAGATACGCAGTATTTT
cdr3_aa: CASSPGLAGVTDTQYF

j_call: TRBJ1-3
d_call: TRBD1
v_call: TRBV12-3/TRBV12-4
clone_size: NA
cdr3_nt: TGTGCCAGCAGTGGGGACAGCGCCAACACCATATATTTT
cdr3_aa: CASSGDSANTIYF

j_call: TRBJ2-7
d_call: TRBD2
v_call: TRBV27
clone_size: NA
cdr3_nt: TGTGCCAGCAGTGCGTCCCGGGGGGACGATATAGCCTACGAGCAGTACTTC
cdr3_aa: CASSASRGDDIAYEQYF

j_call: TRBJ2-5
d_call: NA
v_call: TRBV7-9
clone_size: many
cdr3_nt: TGTGCCAGCAGCTACTTAGATAGAGAAGAGACCCAGTACTTC
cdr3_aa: CASSYLDREETQYF

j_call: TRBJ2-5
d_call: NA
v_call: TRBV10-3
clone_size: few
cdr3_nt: TGTGCCATCAGTGAAAGGGTTCAGGGTCAAGAGACCCAGTACTTC
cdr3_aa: CAISERVQGQETQYF

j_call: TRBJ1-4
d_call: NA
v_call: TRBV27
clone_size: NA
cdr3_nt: TGTGCCAGCAGCCTCCGGGGGCAGGCTAATGAAAAACTGTTTTTT
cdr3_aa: CASSLRGQANEKLFF

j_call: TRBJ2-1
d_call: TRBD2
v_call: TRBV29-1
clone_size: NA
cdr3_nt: TGCAGCGTTGAAGGGACTAGCGGGAAGACCTACAATGAGCAGTTCTTC
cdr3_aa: CSVEGTSGKTYNEQFF

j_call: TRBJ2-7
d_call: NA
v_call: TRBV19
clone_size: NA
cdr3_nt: TGTGCCAGTAGTATGTTAAAGGGCAGCTCCTACGAGCAGTACTTC
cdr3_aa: CASSMLKGSSYEQYF

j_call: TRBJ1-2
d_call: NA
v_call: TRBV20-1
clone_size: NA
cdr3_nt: TGCAGTGCTAGAGAGCCTGGAGGGGGCTATGGCTACACCTTC
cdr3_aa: CSAREPGGGYGYTF

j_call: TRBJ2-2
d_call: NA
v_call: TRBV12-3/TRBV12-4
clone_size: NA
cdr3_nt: TGTGCCAGCAGTTTTACCAGCGGGCGCACCGGGGAGCTGTTTTTT
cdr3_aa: CASSFTSGRTGELFF

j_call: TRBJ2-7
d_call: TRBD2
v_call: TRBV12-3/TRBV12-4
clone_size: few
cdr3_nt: TGTGCCAGCAGACAGGGACTAGCGGGCTACGAGCAGTACTTC
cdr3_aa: CASRQGLAGYEQYF

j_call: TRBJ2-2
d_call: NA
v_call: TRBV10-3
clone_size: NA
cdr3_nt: TGTGCCATCAGTGAGTCAGGGCCGAGCACCGGGGAGCTGTTTTTT
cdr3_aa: CAISESGPSTGELFF

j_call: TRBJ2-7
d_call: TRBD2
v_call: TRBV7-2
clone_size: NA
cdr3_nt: TGTGCCAGCAGCCGGGACTACCTCTTAGAGCAGTACTTC
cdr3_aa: CASSRDYLLEQYF

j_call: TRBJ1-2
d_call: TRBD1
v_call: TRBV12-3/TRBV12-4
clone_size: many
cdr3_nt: TGTGCCAGCAGTTTATGGCAGGGGGACCCTACCTACACCTTC
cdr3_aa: CASSLWQGDPTYTF

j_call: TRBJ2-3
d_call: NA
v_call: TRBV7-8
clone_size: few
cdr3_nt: TGTGCCAGCAGCTTAGTGCAAGCGACAGATACGCAGTATTTT
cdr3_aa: CASSLVQATDTQYF

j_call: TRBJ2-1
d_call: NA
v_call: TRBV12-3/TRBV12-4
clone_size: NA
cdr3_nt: TGTGCCAGCACCATCCAGGGGGAGGGCCACAATGAGCAGTTCTTC
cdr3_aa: CASTIQGEGHNEQFF

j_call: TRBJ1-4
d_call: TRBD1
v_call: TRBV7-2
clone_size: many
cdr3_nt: TGTGCCAGCAGCTCGCCCGGAGAGGGGGCTTTTGAAAAACTGTTTTTT
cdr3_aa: CASSSPGEGAFEKLFF

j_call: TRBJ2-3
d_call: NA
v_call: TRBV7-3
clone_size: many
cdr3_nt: TGTGCCAGCAGCTTTATTCGTGGGGGCCCAGATACGCAGTATTTT
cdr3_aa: CASSFIRGGPDTQYF

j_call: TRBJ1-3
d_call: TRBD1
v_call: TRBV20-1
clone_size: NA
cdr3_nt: TGCAGTGCTCCAGGGGGTTTTGGAAACACCATATATTTT
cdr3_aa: CSAPGGFGNTIYF

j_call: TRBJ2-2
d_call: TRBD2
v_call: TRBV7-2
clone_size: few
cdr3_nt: TGTGCCAGCAGCTTAGAATTCGGCGGGGGTCACACCGGGGAGCTGTTTTTT
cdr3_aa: CASSLEFGGGHTGELFF